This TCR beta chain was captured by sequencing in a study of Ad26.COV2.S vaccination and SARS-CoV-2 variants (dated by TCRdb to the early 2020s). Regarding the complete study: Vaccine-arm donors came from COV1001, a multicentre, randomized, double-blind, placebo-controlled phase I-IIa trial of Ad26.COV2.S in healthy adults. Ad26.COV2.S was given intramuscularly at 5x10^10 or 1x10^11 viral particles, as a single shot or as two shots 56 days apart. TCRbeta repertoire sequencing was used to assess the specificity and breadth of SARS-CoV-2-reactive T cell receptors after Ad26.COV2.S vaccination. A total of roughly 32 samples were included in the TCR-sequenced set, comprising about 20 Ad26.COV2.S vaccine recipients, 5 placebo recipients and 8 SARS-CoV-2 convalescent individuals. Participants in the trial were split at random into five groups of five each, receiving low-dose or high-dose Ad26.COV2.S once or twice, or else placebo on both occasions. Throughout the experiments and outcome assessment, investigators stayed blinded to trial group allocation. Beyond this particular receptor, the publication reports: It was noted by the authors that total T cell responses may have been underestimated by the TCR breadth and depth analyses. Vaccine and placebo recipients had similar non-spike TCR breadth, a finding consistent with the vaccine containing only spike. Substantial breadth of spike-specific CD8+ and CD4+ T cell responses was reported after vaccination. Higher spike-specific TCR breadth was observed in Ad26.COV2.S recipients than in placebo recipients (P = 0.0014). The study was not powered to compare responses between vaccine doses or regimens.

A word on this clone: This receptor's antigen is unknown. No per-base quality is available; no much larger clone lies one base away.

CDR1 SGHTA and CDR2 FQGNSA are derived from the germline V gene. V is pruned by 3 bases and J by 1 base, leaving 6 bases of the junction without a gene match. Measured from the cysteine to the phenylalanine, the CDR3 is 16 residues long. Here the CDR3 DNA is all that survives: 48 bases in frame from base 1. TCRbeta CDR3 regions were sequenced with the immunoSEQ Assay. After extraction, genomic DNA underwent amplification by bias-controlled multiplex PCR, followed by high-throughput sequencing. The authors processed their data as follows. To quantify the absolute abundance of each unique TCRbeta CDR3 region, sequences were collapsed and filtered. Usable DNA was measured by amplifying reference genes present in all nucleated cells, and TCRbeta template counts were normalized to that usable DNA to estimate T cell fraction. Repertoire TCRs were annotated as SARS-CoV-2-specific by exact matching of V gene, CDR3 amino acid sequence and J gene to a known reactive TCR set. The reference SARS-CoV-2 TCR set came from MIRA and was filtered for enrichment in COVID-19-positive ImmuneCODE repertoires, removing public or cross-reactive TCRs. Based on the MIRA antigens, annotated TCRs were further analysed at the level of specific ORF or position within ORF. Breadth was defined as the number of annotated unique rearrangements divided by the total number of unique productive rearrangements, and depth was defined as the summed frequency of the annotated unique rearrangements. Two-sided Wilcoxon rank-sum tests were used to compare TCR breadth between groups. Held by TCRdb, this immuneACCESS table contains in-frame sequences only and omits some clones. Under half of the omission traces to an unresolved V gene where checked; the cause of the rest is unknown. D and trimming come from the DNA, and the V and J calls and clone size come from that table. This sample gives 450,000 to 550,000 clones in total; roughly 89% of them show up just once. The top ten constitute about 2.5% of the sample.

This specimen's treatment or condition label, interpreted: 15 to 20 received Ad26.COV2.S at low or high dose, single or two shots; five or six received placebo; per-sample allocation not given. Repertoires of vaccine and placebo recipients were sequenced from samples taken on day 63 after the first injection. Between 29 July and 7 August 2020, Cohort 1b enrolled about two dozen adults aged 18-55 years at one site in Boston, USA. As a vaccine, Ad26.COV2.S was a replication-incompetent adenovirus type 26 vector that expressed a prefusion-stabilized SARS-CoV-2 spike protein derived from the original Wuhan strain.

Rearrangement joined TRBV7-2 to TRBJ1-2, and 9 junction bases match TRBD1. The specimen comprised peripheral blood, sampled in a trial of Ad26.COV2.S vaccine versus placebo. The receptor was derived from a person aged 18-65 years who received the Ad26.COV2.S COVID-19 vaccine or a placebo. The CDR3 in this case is CASSFGQGPYNYGYTF. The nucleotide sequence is TGTGCCAGCAGCTTTGGACAGGGGCCTTATAACTATGGCTACACCTTC.